A selection of T cell receptor beta chains follows, all from one sample in a study of cytomegalovirus exposure and HLA in healthy donors. Measured with immunoSEQ multiplex PCR; TCRdb has only the in-frame clones, and not every one. The data hold roughly 58,000 clones, with roughly 84% observed a single time. Material: PBMCs. The source is a human donor in good health. CDR3s include the opening cysteine and the closing phenylalanine or tryptophan. D genes are given only for firm matches. Clone size is stated in some rows and not others, as once, few, many or a class when expanded.

v_call	clone_size	d_call	cdr3_length	j_call	cdr3_nt	cdr3_aa
TRBV7-9	NA	TRBD2	12	TRBJ2-3	TGTGCCAGCCGCCTCGGGGGGGATACGCAGTATTTT	CASRLGGDTQYF
TRBV2	NA	TRBD1	15	TRBJ1-1	TGTGCCAGCAGTGAAGAACAGGGGAGGTACACTGAAGCTTTCTTT	CASSEEQGRYTEAFF
TRBV2	NA	TRBD1	15	TRBJ2-1	TGTGCCAGCAGTCGTATCCGGACAGGGGAGAATGAGCAGTTCTTC	CASSRIRTGENEQFF
TRBV4-1	NA	TRBD2	17	TRBJ2-3	TGCGCCAGCAGCCGCGTGGGACTAGCGGCCTCCCTAGATACGCAGTATTTT	CASSRVGLAASLDTQYF
TRBV10-3	NA	NA	13	TRBJ1-1	TGTGCCATCAGTGTAGACTTCAACACTGAAGCTTTCTTT	CAISVDFNTEAFF
TRBV10-3	NA	NA	11	TRBJ1-1	TGTGCCATCGTTAACGGGGGAAGGGCTTTCTTT	CAIVNGGRAFF
TRBV28	NA	NA	15	TRBJ2-2	TGTGCCAGCAGTTTAGACAGACTTATCACCGGGGAGCTGTTTTTT	CASSLDRLITGELFF
TRBV18	NA	NA	14	TRBJ2-7	TGTGCCAGCTCACCACCGGTAGGGGCTTACGAGCAGTACTTC	CASSPPVGAYEQYF
TRBV5-1	few	NA	14	TRBJ1-5	TGCGCCAGCAGCGTTGACAGGCCGGATCAGCCCCAGCATTTT	CASSVDRPDQPQHF
TRBV6-5	NA	NA	15	TRBJ1-3	TGTGCCAGCAGTCAAGGTTGGAGCATTGGAAACACCATATATTTT	CASSQGWSIGNTIYF
TRBV5-1	once	NA	15	TRBJ2-1	TGCGCCAGCAGCTTCAGGGAGGTATTAGGCAATGAGCAGTTCTTC	CASSFREVLGNEQFF
TRBV27	NA	NA	14	TRBJ1-2	TGTGCCAGCAGACCCGACAGTTCCTTCTATGGCTACACCTTC	CASRPDSSFYGYTF
TRBV19	NA	NA	14	TRBJ1-5	TGTGCCAGTAGTATAGACTCTAGCAATCAGCCCCAGCATTTT	CASSIDSSNQPQHF
TRBV5-5	NA	TRBD1	15	TRBJ1-5	TGTGCCAGCAGCTTTGGGACAGCGGTGAATCAGCCCCAGCATTTT	CASSFGTAVNQPQHF
TRBV10-3	NA	TRBD2	17	TRBJ2-2	TGTGCCATCAGTGGGACGGTCACTAGCGCGAACACCGGGGAGCTGTTTTTT	CAISGTVTSANTGELFF
TRBV28	NA	NA	15	TRBJ2-5	TGTGCCAGCAGTTCTCGGACTGGGGGGGCAGAGACCCAGTACTTC	CASSSRTGGAETQYF
TRBV5-1	NA	NA	15	TRBJ2-2	TGCGCCAGCAGCTCTCAGTCGGCGGGGACCGGGGAGCTGTTTTTT	CASSSQSAGTGELFF
TRBV5-6	NA	TRBD2	16	TRBJ2-3	TGTGCCAGCAGCTACATGGCGGGAGGGAGTTCTTATACGCAGTATTTT	CASSYMAGGSSYTQYF
TRBV4-2	NA	TRBD1	14	TRBJ1-2	TGTGCCAGCAGCCCTACAGGGGCTAACTATGGCTACACCTTC	CASSPTGANYGYTF
TRBV7-9	NA	TRBD1	15	TRBJ2-7	TGTGCCAGCAGCTTAGCGGGACAGACTTCTTACGAGCAGTACTTC	CASSLAGQTSYEQYF
TRBV29-1	NA	NA	12	TRBJ2-3	TGCAGCGTTGATAGTCGCCATAATACGCAGTATTTT	CSVDSRHNTQYF
TRBV7-9	NA	TRBD2	15	TRBJ2-1	TGTGCCAGCAGCGTACCGGGACTAGCGGGAGTTGAGCAGTTCTTC	CASSVPGLAGVEQFF
TRBV19	NA	TRBD1	15	TRBJ2-7	TGTGCCAGTAGTATTAGGGACAGGGGAACCTACGAGCAGTACTTC	CASSIRDRGTYEQYF
TRBV5-6	NA	TRBD1	16	TRBJ2-3	TGTGCCAGCAGCCAAACAGGGGACACCCACACAGATACGCAGTATTTT	CASSQTGDTHTDTQYF
TRBV4-3	NA	TRBD2	16	TRBJ2-1	TGCGCCAGCAGCCTACTTACGGGACTATCCCACAATGAGCAGTTCTTC	CASSLLTGLSHNEQFF
TRBV6-4	NA	TRBD2	14	TRBJ2-2	TGTGCCAGCAGTGCTAGCGGGAGCACCGGGGAGCTGTTTTTT	CASSASGSTGELFF
TRBV5-1	NA	TRBD2	14	TRBJ2-3	TGCGCCACCGGTGCGGGAGGGTGGGCAGATACGCAGTATTTT	CATGAGGWADTQYF
TRBV7-9	NA	NA	14	TRBJ2-1	TGTTCCAGCAGCCCCCCGCGGAACTACAATGAGCAGTTCTTC	CSSSPPRNYNEQFF
TRBV4-2	NA	TRBD2	17	TRBJ2-5	TGTGCCAGCAGCCCGATGCTAGGAGCGGGGGGGGAAGAGACCCAGTACTTC	CASSPMLGAGGEETQYF
TRBV11-2	NA	TRBD1	16	TRBJ1-4	TGTGCCAGCAGCTTAGGGGACAGGGGGCGCTTAGAAAAACTGTTTTTT	CASSLGDRGRLEKLFF
TRBV5-1	NA	NA	13	TRBJ1-1	TGCGCCAGCAGCTTAGACAGGAACACTGAAGCTTTCTTT	CASSLDRNTEAFF